This is a list of T cell receptor beta chains from one sample in a study of shared clonotypes between healthy human individuals. Some clones are missing from TCRdb's copy, which holds only in-frame ones; the method was immunoSEQ multiplex PCR. In the table there are just under 95,000 clones, almost 70% of which are singletons. The sequencing input was memory CD8+ T cells sorted from blood. All receptors come from a man aged 30 to 39 in good health. CDR3s include the opening cysteine and the closing phenylalanine or tryptophan. Each record gives: clone size, D gene, V gene, J gene, CDR3 protein, CDR3 DNA. The D gene is left open where the match is weak. Clone size is given for some rows only: seen once, a few or many times, or a class if the clone is expanded.

clone size: -
D gene: -
V gene: TRBV10-2
J gene: TRBJ2-3
CDR3 protein: CASNRRGTDTQYF
CDR3 DNA: TGCGCCAGCAACCGGAGGGGCACAGATACGCAGTATTTT

clone size: -
D gene: TRBD1
V gene: TRBV27
J gene: TRBJ1-1
CDR3 protein: CASSYTRGLDTEAFF
CDR3 DNA: TGTGCCAGCAGTTACACGAGGGGGCTGGACACTGAAGCTTTCTTT

clone size: -
D gene: -
V gene: TRBV19
J gene: TRBJ2-7
CDR3 protein: CASRGAGSYEQYF
CDR3 DNA: TGTGCCAGCAGGGGAGCGGGTTCCTACGAGCAGTACTTC

clone size: -
D gene: -
V gene: TRBV28
J gene: TRBJ2-1
CDR3 protein: CASSTDKGLTPFYNEQFF
CDR3 DNA: TGTGCCAGCAGCACAGACAAAGGCCTTACCCCGTTCTACAATGAGCAGTTCTTC

clone size: few
D gene: -
V gene: TRBV7-7
J gene: TRBJ2-5
CDR3 protein: CASSLDVEETQYF
CDR3 DNA: TGTGCCAGCAGCTTAGATGTGGAAGAGACCCAGTACTTC

clone size: once
D gene: -
V gene: TRBV6-4
J gene: TRBJ2-2
CDR3 protein: CASRRSGNTGELFF
CDR3 DNA: TGTGCCAGCAGGAGGTCCGGGAACACCGGGGAGCTGTTTTTT

clone size: -
D gene: TRBD2
V gene: TRBV4-2
J gene: TRBJ2-3
CDR3 protein: CASSRQSGSADTQYF
CDR3 DNA: TGTGCCAGCAGCCGCCAGAGCGGGAGTGCAGATACGCAGTATTTT

clone size: -
D gene: TRBD1
V gene: TRBV7-9
J gene: TRBJ1-2
CDR3 protein: CASSKGTGGAANYGYTF
CDR3 DNA: TGTGCCAGCAGCAAAGGGACAGGGGGCGCCGCTAACTATGGCTACACCTTC

clone size: -
D gene: TRBD2
V gene: TRBV4-1
J gene: TRBJ2-1
CDR3 protein: CASSHTSGSSEQFF
CDR3 DNA: TGCGCCAGCAGCCATACTAGCGGGAGCAGTGAGCAGTTCTTC

clone size: -
D gene: -
V gene: TRBV18
J gene: TRBJ1-5
CDR3 protein: CASSPPRAGGSHQPQHF
CDR3 DNA: TGTGCCAGCTCACCGCCCCGGGCGGGAGGGAGTCATCAGCCCCAGCATTTT

clone size: -
D gene: -
V gene: TRBV29-1
J gene: TRBJ2-7
CDR3 protein: CSALGAYEQYF
CDR3 DNA: TGCAGCGCCTTGGGGGCCTACGAGCAGTACTTC

clone size: -
D gene: -
V gene: TRBV11-3
J gene: TRBJ2-3
CDR3 protein: CASSSPATDTQYF
CDR3 DNA: TGTGCCAGCAGCTCACCGGCCACAGATACGCAGTATTTT

clone size: -
D gene: -
V gene: TRBV5-1
J gene: TRBJ2-1
CDR3 protein: CASSLDSYNEQFF
CDR3 DNA: TGCGCCAGCAGCTTGGATTCCTACAATGAGCAGTTCTTC

clone size: -
D gene: -
V gene: TRBV5-4
J gene: TRBJ2-5
CDR3 protein: CASSRRGPQETQYF
CDR3 DNA: TGTGCCAGCAGCCGGAGGGGCCCCCAAGAGACCCAGTACTTC

clone size: -
D gene: -
V gene: TRBV5-1
J gene: TRBJ1-1
CDR3 protein: CASSLEYTLNTEAFF
CDR3 DNA: TGCGCCAGCAGCTTGGAATACACCCTGAACACTGAAGCTTTCTTT

clone size: few
D gene: -
V gene: TRBV2
J gene: TRBJ1-5
CDR3 protein: CASRWTSYSNQPQHF
CDR3 DNA: TGTGCCAGCCGGTGGACATCCTATAGCAATCAGCCCCAGCATTTT

clone size: few
D gene: TRBD1
V gene: TRBV27
J gene: TRBJ2-1
CDR3 protein: CASASTGPFNEQFF
CDR3 DNA: TGTGCCAGCGCCTCGACAGGGCCTTTCAATGAGCAGTTCTTC

clone size: few
D gene: -
V gene: TRBV11-2
J gene: TRBJ1-2
CDR3 protein: CASSLFDYGYTF
CDR3 DNA: TGTGCCAGCAGCTTATTCGACTATGGCTACACCTTC

clone size: -
D gene: -
V gene: TRBV9
J gene: TRBJ2-7
CDR3 protein: CASSVEGDAYEQYF
CDR3 DNA: TGTGCCAGCAGCGTAGAGGGGGACGCCTACGAGCAGTACTTC

clone size: -
D gene: -
V gene: TRBV28
J gene: TRBJ2-7
CDR3 protein: CASSSVPFYEQYF
CDR3 DNA: TGTGCCAGCAGTTCTGTCCCCTTCTACGAGCAGTACTTC

clone size: -
D gene: TRBD1
V gene: TRBV23-1
J gene: TRBJ1-5
CDR3 protein: CASPQGGAPKNQPQHF
CDR3 DNA: TGCGCCAGCCCACAGGGGGGGGCACCTAAAAATCAGCCCCAGCATTTT

clone size: -
D gene: -
V gene: TRBV12-2
J gene: TRBJ2-7
CDR3 protein: CASSLAGWSYEQYF
CDR3 DNA: TGTGCCAGCAGCTTAGCGGGTTGGTCCTACGAGCAGTACTTC

clone size: -
D gene: -
V gene: TRBV6-1
J gene: TRBJ2-7
CDR3 protein: CASSSLSYEQYF
CDR3 DNA: TGTGCCAGCAGTTCTTTATCCTACGAGCAGTACTTC

clone size: few
D gene: TRBD2
V gene: TRBV28
J gene: TRBJ2-3
CDR3 protein: CASIRLATSGSTDTQYF
CDR3 DNA: TGTGCCAGCATCCGACTGGCGACTAGCGGGAGCACAGATACGCAGTATTTT

clone size: few
D gene: TRBD2
V gene: TRBV5-1
J gene: TRBJ2-3
CDR3 protein: CASSSGLDTDTQYF
CDR3 DNA: TGCGCCAGCAGCTCCGGACTAGACACAGATACGCAGTATTTT

clone size: few
D gene: -
V gene: TRBV7-8
J gene: TRBJ2-7
CDR3 protein: CASSPALGSLYEQYF
CDR3 DNA: TGTGCCAGCAGCCCTGCTCTGGGAAGTCTCTACGAGCAGTACTTC